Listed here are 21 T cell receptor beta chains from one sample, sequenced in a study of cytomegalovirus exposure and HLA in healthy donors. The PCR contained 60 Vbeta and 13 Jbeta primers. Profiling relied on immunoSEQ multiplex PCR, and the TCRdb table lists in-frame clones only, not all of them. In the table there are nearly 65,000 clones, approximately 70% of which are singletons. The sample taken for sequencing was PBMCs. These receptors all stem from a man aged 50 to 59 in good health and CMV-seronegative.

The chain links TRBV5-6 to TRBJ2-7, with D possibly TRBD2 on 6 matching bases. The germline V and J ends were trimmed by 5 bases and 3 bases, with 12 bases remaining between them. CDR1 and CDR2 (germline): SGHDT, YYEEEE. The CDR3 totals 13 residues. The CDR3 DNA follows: TGTGCCAGCAGACAGGAGGGTTTCTACGAGCAGTACTTC. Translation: CASRQEGFYEQYF.

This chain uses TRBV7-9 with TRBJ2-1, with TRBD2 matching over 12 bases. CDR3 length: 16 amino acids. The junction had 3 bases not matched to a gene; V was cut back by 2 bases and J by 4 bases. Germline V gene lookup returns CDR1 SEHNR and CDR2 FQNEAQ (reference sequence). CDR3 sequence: CASSLSGLAGYNEQFF. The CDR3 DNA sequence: TGTGCCAGCAGCTTATCTGGACTAGCGGGGTACAATGAGCAGTTCTTC.

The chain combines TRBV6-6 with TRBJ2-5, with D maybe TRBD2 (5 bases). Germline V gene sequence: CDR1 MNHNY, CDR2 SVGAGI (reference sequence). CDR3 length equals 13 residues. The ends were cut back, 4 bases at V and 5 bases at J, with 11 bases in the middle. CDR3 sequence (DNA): TGTGCCAGCAGTTTGAACCGGAGGGAGACCCAGTACTTC. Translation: CASSLNRRETQYF.

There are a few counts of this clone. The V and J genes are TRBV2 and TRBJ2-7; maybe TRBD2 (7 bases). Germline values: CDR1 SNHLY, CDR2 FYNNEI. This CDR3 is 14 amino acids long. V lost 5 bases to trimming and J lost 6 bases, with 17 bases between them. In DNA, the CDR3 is TGTGCCAGCAGTTGGGGGGGCGGAGGGTCCGAGCAGTACTTC. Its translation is CASSWGGGGSEQYF.

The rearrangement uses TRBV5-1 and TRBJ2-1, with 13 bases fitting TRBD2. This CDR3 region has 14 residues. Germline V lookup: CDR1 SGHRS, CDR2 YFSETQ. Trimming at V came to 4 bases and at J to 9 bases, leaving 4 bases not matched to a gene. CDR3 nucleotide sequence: TGCGCCAGCAGCACGGGACTAGCGGGGACTGAGCAGTTCTTC. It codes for CASSTGLAGTEQFF.

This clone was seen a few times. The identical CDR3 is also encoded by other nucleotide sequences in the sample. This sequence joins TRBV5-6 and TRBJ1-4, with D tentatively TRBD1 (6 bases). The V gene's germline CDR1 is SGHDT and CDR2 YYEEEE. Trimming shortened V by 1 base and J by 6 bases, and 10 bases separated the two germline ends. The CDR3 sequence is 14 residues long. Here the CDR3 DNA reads TGTGCCAGCAGCTTGTCAACAGGGTATGAAAAACTGTTTTTT. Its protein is CASSLSTGYEKLFF.

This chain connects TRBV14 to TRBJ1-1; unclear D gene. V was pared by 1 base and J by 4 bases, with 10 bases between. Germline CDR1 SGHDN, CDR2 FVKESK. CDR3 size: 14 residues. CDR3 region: CASSQAAEGTEAFF. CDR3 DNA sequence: TGTGCCAGCAGCCAAGCAGCAGAGGGCACTGAAGCTTTCTTT.

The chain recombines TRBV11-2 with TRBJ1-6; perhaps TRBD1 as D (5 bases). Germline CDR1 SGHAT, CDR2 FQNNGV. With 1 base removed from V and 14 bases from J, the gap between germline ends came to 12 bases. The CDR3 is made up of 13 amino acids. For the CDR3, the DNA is TGTGCCAGCAGCTTAGGGGGCGTTTCGGCCCTCCACTTT. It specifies CASSLGGVSALHF.

The CDR3 DNA sequence: TGTGCCAGCAGCCTCGGGACTAGCGGGCGCGAGCAGTTCTTC. This encodes CASSLGTSGREQFF. The gene calls are TRBV11-2 and TRBJ2-1; TRBD2 agrees at 12 bases. J was trimmed by 10 bases and V by 5 bases; bases with no gene match: 6. Germline values: CDR1 SGHAT, CDR2 FQNNGV. The CDR3 runs to 14 residues.

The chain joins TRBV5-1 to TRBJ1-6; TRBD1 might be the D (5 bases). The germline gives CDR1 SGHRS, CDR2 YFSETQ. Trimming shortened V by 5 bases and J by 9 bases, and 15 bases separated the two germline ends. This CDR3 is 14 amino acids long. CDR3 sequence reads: CASRNGGIGSPLHF. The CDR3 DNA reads TGCGCCAGCAGGAATGGGGGGATAGGTTCACCCCTCCACTTT.

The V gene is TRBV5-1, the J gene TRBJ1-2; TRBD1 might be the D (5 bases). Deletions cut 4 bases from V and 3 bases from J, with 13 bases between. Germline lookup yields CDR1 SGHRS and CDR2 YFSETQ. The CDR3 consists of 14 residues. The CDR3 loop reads CASSAGGTDYGYTF. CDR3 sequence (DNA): TGCGCCAGCAGCGCCGGCGGGACGGACTATGGCTACACCTTC.

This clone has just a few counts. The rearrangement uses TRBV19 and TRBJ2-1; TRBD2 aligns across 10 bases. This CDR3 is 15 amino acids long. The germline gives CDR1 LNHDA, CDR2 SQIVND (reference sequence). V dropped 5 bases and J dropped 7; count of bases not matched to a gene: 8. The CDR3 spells CASSLTGTSANEQFF. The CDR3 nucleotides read TGTGCCAGTAGTCTTACCGGGACTAGCGCTAATGAGCAGTTCTTC. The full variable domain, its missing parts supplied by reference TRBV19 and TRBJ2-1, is DGGITQSPKYLFRKEGQNVTLSCEQNLNHDAMYWYRQDPGQGLRLIYYSQIVNDFQKGDIAEGYSVSREKKESFPLTVTSAQKNPTAFYLCASSLTGTSANEQFFGPGTRLTVL.

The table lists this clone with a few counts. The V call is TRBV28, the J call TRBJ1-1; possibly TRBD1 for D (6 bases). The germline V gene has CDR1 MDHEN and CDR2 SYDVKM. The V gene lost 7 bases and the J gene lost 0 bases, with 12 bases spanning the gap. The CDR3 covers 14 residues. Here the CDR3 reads CASISGAMNTEAFF. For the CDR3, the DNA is TGTGCCAGCATATCAGGGGCGATGAACACTGAAGCTTTCTTT.

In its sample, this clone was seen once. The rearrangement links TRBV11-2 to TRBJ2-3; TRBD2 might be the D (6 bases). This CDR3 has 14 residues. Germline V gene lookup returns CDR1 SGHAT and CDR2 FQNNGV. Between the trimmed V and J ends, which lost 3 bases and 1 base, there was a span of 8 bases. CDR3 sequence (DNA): TGTGCCAGCAGCTTTGAGCGGGGCACAGATACGCAGTATTTT. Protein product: CASSFERGTDTQYF.

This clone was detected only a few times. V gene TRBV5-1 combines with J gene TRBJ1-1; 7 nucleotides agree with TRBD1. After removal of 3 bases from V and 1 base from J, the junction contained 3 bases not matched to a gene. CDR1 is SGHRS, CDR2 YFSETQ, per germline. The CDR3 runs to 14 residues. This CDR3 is CASSSRDRNTEAFF. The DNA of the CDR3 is TGCGCCAGCAGCTCCCGGGACAGGAACACTGAAGCTTTCTTT.

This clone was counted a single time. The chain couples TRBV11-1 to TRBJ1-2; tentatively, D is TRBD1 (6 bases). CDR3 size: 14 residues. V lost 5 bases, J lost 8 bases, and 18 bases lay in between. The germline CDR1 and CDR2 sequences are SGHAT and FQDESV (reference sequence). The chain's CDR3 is CASSLDAGVTGYTF. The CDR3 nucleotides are TGTGCCAGCAGCCTAGATGCAGGGGTGACGGGCTACACCTTC.

CDR3 protein: CASSFRQGNSPLHF. The CDR3 coding sequence is TGTGCCAGCAGTTTCCGACAGGGTAATTCACCCCTCCACTTT. The V call is TRBV27, the J call TRBJ1-6; 7 bases align to TRBD1. Germline loops: CDR1 MNHEY, CDR2 SMNVEV (reference sequence). This CDR3 spans 14 amino acids. J lost 6 bases, V lost 3 bases, and 2 bases had no gene match.

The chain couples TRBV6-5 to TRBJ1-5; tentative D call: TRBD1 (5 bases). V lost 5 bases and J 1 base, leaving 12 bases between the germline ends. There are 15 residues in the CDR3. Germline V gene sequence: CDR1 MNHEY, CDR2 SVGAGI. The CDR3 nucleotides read TGTGCCAGCAGTCCAAGGGGAGGAAGCAATCAGCCCCAGCATTTT. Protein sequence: CASSPRGGSNQPQHF.

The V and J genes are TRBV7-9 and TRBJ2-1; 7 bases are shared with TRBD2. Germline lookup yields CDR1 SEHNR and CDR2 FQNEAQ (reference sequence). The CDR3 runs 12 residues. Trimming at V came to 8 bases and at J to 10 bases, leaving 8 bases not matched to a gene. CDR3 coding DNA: TGTGCCAGCGCGCCCCTCGGGGGGGAGCAGTTCTTC. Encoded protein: CASAPLGGEQFF.

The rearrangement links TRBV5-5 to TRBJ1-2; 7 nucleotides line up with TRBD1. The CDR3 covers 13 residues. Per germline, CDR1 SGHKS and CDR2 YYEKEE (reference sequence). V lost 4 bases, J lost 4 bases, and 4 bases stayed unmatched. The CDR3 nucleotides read TGTGCCAGCAGCCCGGGGACAGCCTATGGCTACACCTTC. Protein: CASSPGTAYGYTF.

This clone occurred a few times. The CDR3 coding sequence is TGTGCCAGCAGCGCCGTAGCGGGGGGCTCGACAGATACGCAGTATTTT. The encoded protein is CASSAVAGGSTDTQYF. The chain recombines TRBV7-3 with TRBJ2-3; TRBD2 matches 10 bases. Germline CDR1 SGHTA, CDR2 FQGTGA. This CDR3 region has 16 residues. V gave up 5 bases and J gave up 3 bases; unmatched junction bases: 8.